This record looks at one T cell receptor beta chain sequence and its context. With V trimmed by 1 base and J by 6 bases, 14 bases remained unmatched. This CDR3 has 17 amino acids. The V gene's germline CDR1 is SGHTS and CDR2 YDEGEE. The data were taken from a study of blood T cell repertoires in COVID-19. Study information: PBMCs, B-cell-depleted T cells, or T cells were the source of the cDNA or gDNA that made up the material.

As processed by the authors: Amplifying reference gene primers gave estimates of nucleated cell counts. Only in-frame clones appear in the TCRdb table, and some are missing; sequencing was by immunoSEQ multiplex PCR. V, J and clone size are those of that table, while D and trimming were read from the DNA. The sample lists 40,000 to 60,000 clones; less than 90% were seen once. The source is a man between 50 and 59 years old with acute or convalescent COVID-19. The chain combines TRBV5-8 with TRBJ1-2, with 8 nucleotides matching TRBD1. Specimen: peripheral blood. In DNA, the CDR3 is TGTGCCAGCAGCTTGAGGAGCGGCCAGGGGGCGTTTAATGGCTACACCTTC. Residues: CASSLRSGQGAFNGYTF.